The T cell receptor (beta chain) under discussion was sequenced for a study of cytomegalovirus exposure and HLA in healthy donors. The study ran its PCR with 60 Vbeta and 13 Jbeta primers. The protocol was immunoSEQ multiplex PCR, while the TCRdb copy is restricted to in-frame clones and leaves out a portion. The table includes approximately 93,000 clones, just under 80% detected once. CDR1 LNHNV and CDR2 YYDKDF come from the germline V gene (reference sequence). V gave up 0 bases and J gave up 3 bases, with 6 bases separating them. This CDR3 spans 13 amino acids. The V call is TRBV15, the J call TRBJ2-7; no clear D. The clonotype comes from a woman aged 40 to 50 in good health and CMV-seronegative. What was sequenced was PBMCs. The CDR3 region is CATSREYGYEQYF. As DNA, the CDR3 is TGTGCCACCAGCAGAGAATACGGCTACGAGCAGTACTTC.